Below, one TCR beta chain is given with its context. Germline V gene lookup returns CDR1 SGDLS and CDR2 YYNGEE. This CDR3 has 15 residues. The junction had 6 bases not matched to a gene; V was cut back by 3 bases and J by 4 bases. The sample originates from a study of control samples from healthy donors and cancer patients. Using immunoSEQ multiplex PCR, the repertoire was profiled, and TCRdb retains in-frame clones only, with some absent. The sample holds some 150,000 clones; less than 95% are singletons and the top ten take 14%. The chain joins TRBV9 to TRBJ1-1; 10 nucleotides match TRBD1. The specimen was PBMCs. The source of this sequence is a man between 60 and 70 years old with colorectal cancer. CDR3 loop: CASSATTGGITEAFF. The CDR3 nucleotides read TGTGCCAGCAGCGCCACGACAGGGGGCATCACTGAAGCTTTCTTT. The complete variable domain, with remaining parts taken from reference TRBV9 and TRBJ1-1, reads DSGVTQTPKHLITATGQRVTLRCSPRSGDLSVYWYQQSLDQGLQFLIQYYNGEERAKGNILERFSAQQFPDLHSELNLSSLELGDSALYFCASSATTGGITEAFFGQGTRLTVV.